Sequencing of this T cell receptor (beta chain) was carried out in a study of OX40 agonist ivuxolimab in advanced cancers. At the level of the study: While on treatment, patients had intravenous ivuxolimab at 0.01 to 10 mg/kg every 2 weeks.

Libraries were prepared by immunoSEQ multiplex PCR; TCRdb keeps only in-frame clonotypes and omits some of them. Here the sample spans tens of thousands of clones, around nine tenths being singletons. Germline CDR1 and CDR2: DFQATT and SNEGSKA (reference sequence). The CDR3 has 11 residues. Trimming left V 2 bases short and J 3 bases short, with 5 bases between. The rearrangement links TRBV20-1 to TRBJ2-7; no reliable D call. The TCR originated in an adult with an advanced solid tumor such as melanoma, head and neck, liver or kidney cancer. This material consisted of CD4+ or CD8+ T cells sorted from blood, taken in a trial of the OX40 agonist ivuxolimab. CDR3 amino acids: CSARQVYEQYF. The CDR3 DNA is TGCAGTGCTAGACAGGTCTACGAGCAGTACTTC.